A single T cell receptor (beta chain) is shown here with its context. The antigen is unknown. The sample belongs to a study of cytomegalovirus exposure and HLA in healthy donors. PCR employed 60 Vbeta and 13 Jbeta primers. Libraries were prepared by immunoSEQ multiplex PCR; TCRdb keeps only in-frame clonotypes and omits some of them. The top ten clones hold 2% to 3% of a sample with 100,000 to 130,000 clones, 82% of them seen once. Germline trimming cut 3 bases from V and 1 base from J; bases unmatched to any gene: 12. Germline V gene sequence: CDR1 SGHRS, CDR2 YFSETQ. The CDR3 runs 18 residues. Study-wide results and caveats: Per a prior analysis, the majority of TCR beta V segments were productive roughly 87% or roughly 30% of the time. Accounts indicate the classifier identified cytomegalovirus status with strong specificity and sensitivity. Cytomegalovirus association was assigned to about 150 TCR beta chains.

V and J are TRBV5-1 and TRBJ2-3; 9 bases match TRBD1. The receptor's source is a man aged 25-40 years in good health and CMV-seropositive. Source material: PBMCs. CDR3 DNA sequence: TGCGCCAGCAGCTACGGACAGGGGAGGGTTTGGGGCACAGATACGCAGTATTTT. Amino acid sequence: CASSYGQGRVWGTDTQYF.